The 26 T cell receptor beta chains below come from one sample, sequenced in a study of vaccination and CD4 T cells after COVID-19. Treatment noted: approximately 9-day PBMC culture with coronavirus spike peptide pools or control peptides (ViraFEST assay). Sequenced with the Oncomine TCR Beta short-read assay was DNA taken from cultured CD4+ T cells. TCRdb independently ran MiXCR on the PCR reads; one entry per CDR3 protein. The sample yields some 9,600 distinct CDR3 sequences, around 60% seen once. For these receptors, no antigen is known. Sample: CD4+ T cells from blood, cultured in vitro. The receptor source for this set is a human donor who had recovered from COVID-19.

The chain uses TRBV15 and TRBJ2-1; tentatively, D is TRBD2 (7 bases). Germline CDR1 reads LNHNV; CDR2 reads YYDKDF (reference sequence). This CDR3 is built from 15 residues. Trimming took 3 bases from V and 5 from J, leaving 14 bases between them. CDR3 sequence reads: CATSSWTRGDNEQFF. In nucleotides, the CDR3 is TGTGCCACCAGCAGCTGGACTAGGGGGGACAATGAGCAGTTCTTC.

The chain employs TRBV30 and TRBJ2-3; tentatively, D is TRBD2 (5 bases). The germline V and J ends were trimmed by 5 bases and 4 bases, with 19 bases remaining between them. In germline, CDR1 is GTSNPN, CDR2 SVGIG (reference sequence). This CDR3 is 15 amino acids long. CDR3 DNA: TGTGCCTGGGGGAGACTGACGCCGAACGCAGATACGCAGTATTTT. Translated: CAWGRLTPNADTQYF.

The chain recombines TRBV30 with TRBJ1-2, with a tentative D call TRBD1 (6 bases). This CDR3 has 13 amino acids. Trimming took off 0 bases at V and 4 bases at J, with 9 bases between the two ends. Germline lookup yields CDR1 GTSNPN and CDR2 SVGIG (reference sequence). CDR3 sequence (DNA): TGTGCCTGGAGTGTGGACAGAATCTATGGCTACACCTTC. Its protein product is CAWSVDRIYGYTF.

The chain uses TRBV6-1 and TRBJ1-5; D might be TRBD1 (5 bases). This CDR3 contains 13 residues. In germline, CDR1 is MNHNS, CDR2 SASEGT. The germline V and J ends were trimmed by 4 bases and 5 bases, with 9 bases remaining between them. CDR3 protein: CASSARDYQPQHF. CDR3 DNA sequence: TGTGCCAGCAGTGCCAGGGATTATCAGCCCCAGCATTTT.

This chain's CDR3 is CASSLFSGIADTQYF. Here the CDR3 DNA reads TGTGCCAGCAGCTTGTTTAGCGGGATTGCAGATACGCAGTATTTT. J is TRBJ2-3 and V is TRBV7-3; TRBD2 matches 8 bases. V lost 3 bases to trimming and J lost 4 bases; unmatched junction nucleotides: 6. Germline CDR1 and CDR2: SGHTA and FQGTGA. This CDR3 has 15 residues.

J is TRBJ1-2 and V is TRBV6-1, with 11 bases fitting TRBD1. CDR1 and CDR2 (germline): MNHNS, SASEGT. The CDR3 loop spans 16 amino acids. The V and J ends lost 0 bases and 8 bases, in that order; junction bases with no gene match: 8. CDR3 in DNA: TGTGCCAGCAGTGAAGCGGGACAGGGGGATGTGAGGGGCTACACCTTC. This codes for CASSEAGQGDVRGYTF.

This clonotype occurred once. V and J are TRBV7-3 and TRBJ1-2; D not resolved. In germline, CDR1 is SGHTA, CDR2 FQGTGA. The V end lost 2 bases, the J end lost 6 bases, and 10 bases lay between the germline ends. The CDR3 runs to 13 residues. DNA for the CDR3: TGTGCCAGCAGCTTAGACTTTGGCGATGGCTACACCTTC. This encodes CASSLDFGDGYTF.

This clonotype was seen a few times. The chain uses TRBV20-1 and TRBJ2-3; TRBD2 aligns across 7 bases. There are 14 residues in the CDR3. V was pared by 6 bases and J by 4 bases, with 10 bases of the junction left unmatched. Germline assignment: CDR1 DFQATT and CDR2 SNEGSKA (reference sequence). This chain's CDR3 is CSAVFGGGSDTQYF. The CDR3 bases are TGCAGTGCAGTGTTTGGGGGAGGGTCAGATACGCAGTATTTT.

J is TRBJ2-3 and V is TRBV7-2; D gene ambiguous. The CDR3 consists of 12 residues. Germline CDR1 reads SGHTA; CDR2 reads FQGNSA. Trimming left V 1 base short and J 4 bases short, with 3 bases between. The CDR3 nucleotides are TGTGCCAGCAGCTTAGGTGCAGATACGCAGTATTTT. Translated, it gives CASSLGADTQYF.

The V call is TRBV7-8, the J call TRBJ2-1; D unresolved. Trimming removed 1 base from V and 8 bases from J, with 9 bases in between. Per the germline V gene, CDR1 is SGHVS and CDR2 is FQNEAQ. The CDR3 has 13 amino acids. The CDR3 sequence is CASSLDLTDEQFF. The CDR3 DNA is TGTGCCAGCAGCTTAGACCTTACGGATGAGCAGTTCTTC.

This clonotype was seen a few times. The chain couples TRBV24-1 to TRBJ1-2; 7 nucleotides match TRBD1. The CDR3 is 14 amino acids. J lost 8 bases, V lost 4 bases, and 9 bases had no gene match. Germline CDR1 reads KGHDR; CDR2 reads SFDVKD. CDR3 nucleotide sequence: TGTGCCACCAGTGACTCCCCAGGGGGAAGAGGCTACACCTTC. Protein product: CATSDSPGGRGYTF.

This clonotype was seen once. The chain joins TRBV20-1 to TRBJ2-1; 8 nucleotides line up with TRBD2. Unmatched junction bases numbered 6, after V lost 2 bases and J lost 3 bases. Germline values: CDR1 DFQATT, CDR2 SNEGSKA (reference sequence). The CDR3 sequence is 15 residues long. Here the CDR3 reads CSARSLLADYNEQFF. The CDR3 DNA reads TGCAGTGCTAGATCTCTACTAGCGGACTACAATGAGCAGTTCTTC.

V usage is TRBV20-1 and J usage is TRBJ2-3, with D possibly being TRBD1 (5 bases). V lost 5 bases and J lost 1, with 13 bases in between. CDR1 is DFQATT, CDR2 SNEGSKA, per germline (reference sequence). This CDR3 spans 14 amino acids. The CDR3, as DNA: TGCAGTGCTCAACGACAGCTTGGCACAGATACGCAGTATTTT. Amino acid sequence: CSAQRQLGTDTQYF.

This chain uses TRBV30 with TRBJ2-7; D remains ambiguous. The CDR3 is 10 amino acids. Trimming removed 5 bases from V and 5 bases from J, with 7 bases in between. Per germline, CDR1 GTSNPN and CDR2 SVGIG (reference sequence). CDR3 region: CAWGRNEQYF. The CDR3 nucleotides are TGTGCCTGGGGACGTAACGAGCAGTACTTC.

The chain links TRBV20-1 to TRBJ2-1, with 12 bases that match TRBD2. Germline V gene sequence: CDR1 DFQATT, CDR2 SNEGSKA (reference sequence). The CDR3 is 16 amino acids. J lost 0 bases, V lost 6 bases, and 6 bases had no gene match. The CDR3 spells CSAILAGGISYNEQFF. The DNA for the CDR3 is TGCAGTGCCATTCTAGCGGGGGGGATCTCCTACAATGAGCAGTTCTTC.

The V and J genes are TRBV21-1 and TRBJ1-5; the table gives TRBD1 as D, unverified against the DNA. TRBV21-1 constitutes a pseudogene. The CDR3 sequence is 15 residues long. CDR3 residues: CASSKEGGRNQPQHF. The CDR3 bases are TGTGCCAGCAGCAAAGAGGGCGGGCGGAATCAGCCCCAGCATTTT.

The V call is TRBV7-9, the J call TRBJ2-4; 9 positions agree with TRBD2. V shed 5 bases and J 8 bases; nucleotides not matched to a gene: 13. CDR1 and CDR2 from the germline V gene are SEHNR and FQNEAQ (reference sequence). This CDR3 has 16 residues. CDR3 in DNA: TGTGCCAGCAGCGGCAGGGGGGCGGGACTAGCCGACATTCAGTACTTC. Translated, it gives CASSGRGAGLADIQYF.

The chain joins TRBV6-1 to TRBJ1-2; 8 nucleotides align to TRBD1. Germline trimming cut 4 bases from V and 6 bases from J; bases unmatched to any gene: 10. The CDR3 has 15 amino acids. Per the germline V gene, CDR1 is MNHNS and CDR2 is SASEGT. The CDR3 reads CASSGQGPAGDGYTF. The CDR3 nucleotides are TGTGCCAGCAGTGGACAGGGGCCGGCGGGGGATGGCTACACCTTC.

This chain connects TRBV20-1 to TRBJ2-3; D gene uncertain. Germline V gives CDR1 DFQATT, CDR2 SNEGSKA (reference sequence). CDR3 length equals 13 residues. V was shortened by 3 bases and J by 6 bases, with 13 bases between the two germline ends. The CDR3 region is CSARGGSRDTQYF. CDR3 bases: TGCAGTGCTAGGGGCGGAAGCAGGGATACGCAGTATTTT.

The J gene is TRBJ1-2, the V gene TRBV4-3, with 7 bases identical to TRBD1. V gave up 0 bases and J gave up 4 bases; unmatched junction bases: 17. This CDR3 contains 19 residues. The germline V gene encodes CDR1 LGHNA and CDR2 YSLEER. Here the CDR3 reads CASSQETLTPGQWSYGYTF. CDR3 DNA sequence: TGCGCCAGCAGCCAAGAGACTCTCACCCCGGGACAGTGGTCCTATGGCTACACCTTC.

The chain recombines TRBV6-2 or TRBV6-3 with TRBJ2-3; 7 bases align to TRBD2. The germline gives CDR1 MNHEY, CDR2 SVGEGT. The trim removed 0 bases at V and 3 bases at J, leaving 21 bases unmatched. The CDR3 extends over 21 amino acids. CDR3 protein: CASSYSTAGAPQGRSTDTQYF. CDR3 coding DNA: TGTGCCAGCAGTTACTCGACGGCGGGAGCTCCACAAGGACGGTCGACAGATACGCAGTATTTT.

The gene calls are TRBV6-4 and TRBJ1-5; D gene ambiguous. CDR1 is MRHNA and CDR2 is SNTAGT in the germline V gene. CDR3 length: 15 amino acids. V was cut by 4 bases and J by 0 bases, with 10 bases left in between. Here the CDR3 reads CASSGTPSSNQPQHF. The CDR3 nucleotides read TGTGCCAGCAGTGGCACACCATCTAGCAATCAGCCCCAGCATTTT.

The V call is TRBV6-1, the J call TRBJ1-3; 9 bases match TRBD1. Trimming cost V 6 bases and J 4 bases; bases outside gene matches: 7. Germline V lookup: CDR1 MNHNS, CDR2 SASEGT. This CDR3 spans 15 amino acids. The CDR3 coding sequence is TGTGCCAGCAGAGACGGACAGGGGAACGGAAACACCATATATTTT. This gives the protein CASRDGQGNGNTIYF.

This clonotype was detected a few times. This chain connects TRBV6-1 to TRBJ1-5; unclear D gene. Trimming pared 7 bases from V and 3 bases from J, leaving 13 bases between. From germline, CDR1 is MNHNS and CDR2 SASEGT. The CDR3 covers 14 residues. CDR3 loop: CASTKRETNQPQHF. DNA of the CDR3: TGTGCCAGCACTAAAAGGGAGACCAATCAGCCCCAGCATTTT.

This chain joins TRBV21-1 and TRBJ1-2. TRBV21-1 is a known pseudogene. CDR3 length: 16 residues. The CDR3 bases are TGTGCCAGCAGCATTAGATTAACAGCGAAAGCTCATGGCTACACCTTC. This encodes CASSIRLTAKAHGYTF.

The genes are TRBV6-1 and TRBJ1-2; D unclear. CDR3 size: 12 residues. The V end was cut by 1 base, the J end by 6 bases, with 6 bases between. Germline CDR1 is MNHNS and CDR2 is SASEGT. CDR3 region: CASSEVLHGYTF. The CDR3, as DNA: TGTGCCAGCAGTGAAGTTTTACATGGCTACACCTTC.